The next 32 T cell receptor beta chains were all read from a single sample in a study of CD8+ T cells in alopecia areata (dated by TCRdb to the late 2010s). The treatment or condition label corresponds to: oral pan-JAK inhibitor, 5-10 mg twice daily. Library preparation employed the immunoSEQ multiplex PCR assay. For TCR sequencing, RNA was extracted from every sample and reverse transcribed into cDNA to serve as template. TCRdb re-hosts the immuneACCESS table, in-frame sequences only. Its copies lack some clones; in the studies checked, an unresolved V gene accounts for under half of them, and the cause for the rest is not known. Counted in this sample were approximately 210,000 clones; more than 55% of them appeared once. The top ten constitute roughly 1.3% of the sample. The material was CD4+ T cells sorted from blood, obtained around week 49, from a patient treated with tofacitinib. The receptors derive from a human donor with alopecia areata.

The CDR3 DNA is TGTGCCAGCAGCTTAGCCCCGGGACTTTTCGGTGGGGCCAACGTCCTGACTTTC. Its protein product is CASSLAPGLFGGANVLTF. The V and J genes are TRBV7-8 and TRBJ2-6; tentative D call: TRBD2 (6 bases). CDR3 length: 18 residues. V was clipped by 0 bases and J by 3 bases, with 15 bases between them. Germline assignment: CDR1 SGHVS and CDR2 FQNEAQ.

The chain combines TRBV30 with TRBJ1-5; 8 positions agree with TRBD1. The CDR3 is 15 residues long. Germline V gene sequence: CDR1 GTSNPN, CDR2 SVGIG (reference sequence). Losses at the gene ends were 0 bases for V and 0 bases for J; bases not matched to a gene: 1. CDR3 bases: TGTGCCTGGAGTGTACAGGGGGGTAGCAATCAGCCCCAGCATTTT. Amino acid sequence: CAWSVQGGSNQPQHF.

This clone was detected only a few times. The gene calls are TRBV14 and TRBJ2-1; 11 bases fit TRBD2. Per the germline V gene, CDR1 is SGHDN and CDR2 is FVKESK. The V gene end was trimmed by 5 bases and the J gene end by 7 bases; junction bases not matched to a gene: 4. There are 14 residues in the CDR3. Here the CDR3 DNA reads TGTGCCAGCAGCATACTAGCGGGGGTAAATGAGCAGTTCTTC. Translated: CASSILAGVNEQFF.

CDR3: CASSSDRLGYEQYF. The CDR3 DNA reads TGTGCCAGCAGCTCCGACAGGTTGGGCTACGAGCAGTACTTC. The V call is TRBV13, the J call TRBJ2-7; D is possibly TRBD1 (6 bases). Germline lookup yields CDR1 PRHDT and CDR2 FYEKMQ (reference sequence). V gave up 4 bases and J gave up 3 bases, with 13 bases separating them. The CDR3 sequence is 14 residues long.

The sample holds one count of this clone. The chain has TRBV29-1 and TRBJ2-2; no firm D call. CDR3 size: 13 residues. Trimming removed 4 bases from V and 4 bases from J, with 10 bases in between. CDR1 is SQVTM and CDR2 is ANQGSEA in the germline V gene. CDR3 sequence: CSVAHLVTGELFF. DNA for the CDR3: TGCAGCGTTGCACACCTTGTCACCGGGGAGCTGTTTTTT.

This sequence joins TRBV18 and TRBJ2-5, with D tentatively TRBD1 (6 bases). Trimming stripped 1 base from V and 1 base from J, with 10 bases between. The germline gives CDR1 KGHSH, CDR2 LQKENI. CDR3 length: 15 residues. The CDR3 DNA is TGTGCCAGCTCACCACTTGCAGGGGTCCAAGAGACCCAGTACTTC. Translating it yields CASSPLAGVQETQYF.

Only a few counts were recorded for this clone. V and J are TRBV29-1 and TRBJ2-7; D perhaps matches TRBD2 (7 bases). This CDR3 has 11 amino acids. Trimming removed 6 bases at V and 5 bases at J, with 11 bases between. Germline V CDR1 and CDR2: SQVTM, ANQGSEA. The CDR3: CSVGGAHEQYF. CDR3 coding DNA: TGCAGCGTGGGGGGGGCCCACGAGCAGTACTTC.

This clone occurred once. This chain connects TRBV7-9 to TRBJ2-5; D gene unclear. CDR1 is SEHNR and CDR2 is FQNEAQ in the germline V gene (reference sequence). V was trimmed by 7 bases and J by 2 bases, leaving 11 bases between them. This CDR3 has 13 amino acids. The CDR3 coding sequence is TGTGCCAGCAACTCTCCCAGTCAAGAGACCCAGTACTTC. This translates into CASNSPSQETQYF.

The chain couples TRBV7-2 to TRBJ2-6; D call uncertain. Germline-derived CDR1 and CDR2 are SGHTA and FQGNSA. This CDR3 spans 11 amino acids. V was shortened by 8 bases and J by 2 bases, with 1 base between the two germline ends. The CDR3 region has the DNA TGTGCCAGCCCTGGGGCCAACGTCCTGACTTTC. Its translation: CASPGANVLTF.

The chain is built from TRBV7-9 and TRBJ2-2; D uncertain. This CDR3 contains 11 residues. Germline values: CDR1 SEHNR, CDR2 FQNEAQ (reference sequence). Trimming cost V 2 bases and J 5 bases, with 0 bases left between them. CDR3 sequence (DNA): TGTGCCAGCAGCTTAACCGGGGAGCTGTTTTTT. It is translated as CASSLTGELFF.

The genes are TRBV29-1 and TRBJ1-2, with D possibly matching TRBD1 (5 bases). The V and J ends lost 0 bases and 14 bases respectively, with 13 bases between them. This CDR3 has 11 amino acids. The V gene's germline CDR1 is SQVTM and CDR2 ANQGSEA. CDR3 sequence reads: CSVEDKGGVTF. The CDR3 DNA is TGCAGCGTTGAAGACAAGGGAGGGGTTACCTTC.

The chain has TRBV30 and TRBJ1-6, with D uncertain. V lost 0 bases and J 14 bases, leaving 17 bases between the germline ends. CDR1 is GTSNPN, CDR2 SVGIG, per germline (reference sequence). The CDR3 sequence is 14 residues long. This chain's CDR3 is CAWSVSGGPGTLHF. The CDR3 DNA reads TGTGCCTGGAGTGTATCTGGAGGGCCAGGCACCCTCCACTTT.

This clone turned up a few times. V and J are TRBV5-1 and TRBJ2-7; D is unclear. In germline, CDR1 is SGHRS, CDR2 YFSETQ. The CDR3 spans 13 residues. The V end was cut by 2 bases, the J end by 2 bases, with 8 bases between. Here the CDR3 reads CASSLISTYEQYF. The CDR3 DNA reads TGCGCCAGCAGCTTAATATCTACCTACGAGCAGTACTTC. Using reference TRBV5-1 and TRBJ2-7 for the parts outside the CDR3, the full variable domain is KAGVTQTPRYLIKTRGQQVTLSCSPISGHRSVSWYQQTPGQGLQFLFEYFSETQRNKGNFPGRFSGRQFSNSRSEMNVSTLELGDSALYLCASSLISTYEQYFGPGTRLTVT.

This clone was counted at least ten times. The chain has TRBV10-3 and TRBJ2-1, with a weak D call TRBD1 (5 bases). The CDR3 covers 13 residues. Germline V gene sequence: CDR1 ENHRY, CDR2 SYGVKD. The V end was cut by 2 bases, the J end by 7 bases, with 9 bases between. Here the CDR3 reads CAISEGAGNEQFF. The CDR3 region has the DNA TGTGCCATCAGTGAGGGGGCCGGGAATGAGCAGTTCTTC.

The rearrangement joins TRBV5-1 to TRBJ2-5; weak D call: TRBD1 (6 bases). V shed 4 bases and J shed 5 bases, with 24 bases lying between them. This CDR3 has 17 residues. Germline lookup yields CDR1 SGHRS and CDR2 YFSETQ. Here the CDR3 DNA reads TGCGCCAGCAGCGAAGTGGCAGGGGCTTCCACCAGGGAGACCCAGTACTTC. It yields the protein CASSEVAGASTRETQYF.

This chain links TRBV27 with TRBJ1-2, with 9 bases lining up with TRBD1. Germline-derived CDR1 and CDR2 are MNHEY and SMNVEV (reference sequence). V lost 3 bases to trimming and J lost 8 bases; unmatched junction nucleotides: 19. The CDR3 contains 18 residues. CDR3 region: CASSLGTGQNRGLSGYTF. The CDR3, as DNA: TGTGCCAGCAGTTTGGGGACAGGGCAAAATCGGGGGCTATCCGGCTACACCTTC.

This chain links TRBV30 with TRBJ1-2; maybe TRBD1 (6 bases). Germline loops: CDR1 GTSNPN, CDR2 SVGIG (reference sequence). This CDR3 comprises 15 residues. V was cut by 3 bases and J by 0 bases, with 14 bases left in between. DNA of the CDR3: TGTGCCTGGAGGGTCCCAGGGGCCTCTAACTATGGCTACACCTTC. Amino acid sequence: CAWRVPGASNYGYTF.

CDR3 loop: CASSLRGGPSYEQYF. CDR3 bases: TGTGCCAGCAGTTTACGCGGGGGGCCCTCCTACGAGCAGTACTTC. V gene TRBV27 combines with J gene TRBJ2-7; 8 positions match TRBD2. CDR1 MNHEY and CDR2 SMNVEV come from the germline V gene (reference sequence). The CDR3 sequence is 15 residues long. V lost 2 bases, J lost 0 bases, and 3 bases stayed unmatched.

In regard to this clone: The sample carries other DNA sequences with the same CDR3. The chain links TRBV29-1 to TRBJ2-7; possibly TRBD2 for D (5 bases). The germline V gene encodes CDR1 SQVTM and CDR2 ANQGSEA. This CDR3 is 12 amino acids long. Trimming removed 4 bases from V and 2 bases from J, with 9 bases in between. The CDR3 nucleotides read TGCAGCGTTGTTCGGGGTACCTACGAGCAGTACTTC. Its translation is CSVVRGTYEQYF.

The chain links TRBV7-8 to TRBJ2-7; 7 nucleotides line up with TRBD1. The germline V gene encodes CDR1 SGHVS and CDR2 FQNEAQ. The CDR3 totals 14 residues. V trimming: 5 bases; J trimming: 2 bases; junction bases outside the gene matches: 6. CDR3 bases: TGTGCCAGCAGCCCGGGACAGTATACCTACGAGCAGTACTTC. Protein: CASSPGQYTYEQYF.

J is TRBJ1-2 and V is TRBV5-6; D is perhaps TRBD1 (5 bases). Trimming pared 1 base from V and 8 bases from J, leaving 18 bases between. The CDR3 spans 15 residues. Germline CDR1 SGHDT, CDR2 YYEEEE. The CDR3 here is CASSLSAGLVGGYTF. The CDR3 DNA sequence: TGTGCCAGCAGCTTGTCTGCAGGGCTGGTAGGAGGCTACACCTTC.

This rearrangement joins TRBV5-1 to TRBJ2-7; TRBD1 aligns across 7 bases. Germline loops: CDR1 SGHRS, CDR2 YFSETQ. J lost 1 base, V lost 1 base, and 2 bases had no gene match. The CDR3 extends over 14 amino acids. This CDR3 reads CASSLLQGSYEQYF. The CDR3 nucleotides are TGCGCCAGCAGCTTGTTACAGGGGTCCTACGAGCAGTACTTC. Complete variable domain (other parts from reference TRBV5-1 and TRBJ2-7): KAGVTQTPRYLIKTRGQQVTLSCSPISGHRSVSWYQQTPGQGLQFLFEYFSETQRNKGNFPGRFSGRQFSNSRSEMNVSTLELGDSALYLCASSLLQGSYEQYFGPGTRLTVT.

This clone is a singleton in its sample. This rearrangement joins TRBV7-2 to TRBJ2-5; D not resolved. Germline CDR1 reads SGHTA; CDR2 reads FQGNSA. Trimming shortened V by 2 bases and J by 5 bases, and 3 bases separated the two germline ends. The CDR3 has 11 amino acids. CDR3 bases: TGTGCCAGCAGCTTATCGGAGACCCAGTACTTC. The encoded protein is CASSLSETQYF.

This clone has just one count. The sample holds other DNA sequences that translate to the same CDR3. The V call is TRBV5-1, the J call TRBJ1-5; D is unclear. This CDR3 is built from 14 residues. Per germline, CDR1 SGHRS and CDR2 YFSETQ. V lost 0 bases to trimming and J lost 4 bases, with 8 bases between them. DNA of the CDR3: TGCGCCAGCAGCTTGGACGGAGCGAATCAGCCCCAGCATTTT. Amino acid sequence: CASSLDGANQPQHF.

The rearrangement uses TRBV6-5 and TRBJ2-1; the match to TRBD1 covers 9 bases. V was pared by 0 bases and J by 7 bases, with 7 bases of the junction left unmatched. The CDR3 contains 16 residues. In germline, CDR1 is MNHEY, CDR2 SVGAGI. The CDR3 DNA sequence: TGTGCCAGCAGTTACTCCGGGACAGGGAAGGGAAATGAGCAGTTCTTC. Its protein is CASSYSGTGKGNEQFF.

CDR3 DNA sequence: TGTGCCAGCAGTGGAACTCGGTTCGGTGAGCAGTTCTTC. Protein: CASSGTRFGEQFF. The chain carries TRBV25-1 and TRBJ2-1; no definite D call. From germline, CDR1 is MGHDK and CDR2 SYGVNS. The CDR3 is 13 amino acids. The V end lost 4 bases, the J end lost 9 bases, and 13 bases lay between the germline ends.

The gene calls are TRBV29-1 and TRBJ1-4; the match to TRBD1 covers 7 bases. The CDR3 covers 12 residues. Per the germline V gene, CDR1 is SQVTM and CDR2 is ANQGSEA. V lost 7 bases and J lost 4; bases outside the gene matches: 3. The DNA of the CDR3 is TGCAGCGCGGGACAGAGTAATGAAAAACTGTTTTTT. This encodes CSAGQSNEKLFF.

This clone has just one count. The rearrangement joins TRBV5-5 to TRBJ2-5; 10 positions agree with TRBD2. Germline V gives CDR1 SGHKS, CDR2 YYEKEE (reference sequence). Trimming took 1 base from V and 5 from J; bases not matched to a gene: 2. This CDR3 has 14 amino acids. The CDR3 region is CASSLSTSGETQYF. The CDR3 nucleotides are TGTGCCAGCAGCTTGTCGACTAGCGGGGAGACCCAGTACTTC. The whole variable domain, remainder taken from reference TRBV5-5 and TRBJ2-5, is DAGVTQSPTHLIKTRGQQVTLRCSPISGHKSVSWYQQVLGQGPQFIFQYYEKEERGRGNFPDRFSARQFPNYSSELNVNALLLGDSALYLCASSLSTSGETQYFGPGTRLLVL.

This clone appeared a single time. The genes are TRBV30 and TRBJ2-1; 9 bases align to TRBD1. V dropped 6 bases and J dropped 6; count of bases not matched to a gene: 9. Germline assignment: CDR1 GTSNPN and CDR2 SVGIG (reference sequence). The CDR3 is made up of 14 amino acids. CDR3 residues: CACTNRDRVNEQFF. The CDR3 bases are TGTGCCTGCACAAACCGGGACAGGGTCAATGAGCAGTTCTTC.

The V call is TRBV29-1, the J call TRBJ1-2; unclear D gene. CDR3 size: 13 residues. V dropped 4 bases and J dropped 2 bases, with 11 bases sitting between them. The germline gives CDR1 SQVTM, CDR2 ANQGSEA. The DNA of the CDR3 is TGCAGCGTTGGTGTCACGGGGAACTATGGCTACACCTTC. Encoded protein: CSVGVTGNYGYTF.

A few counts support this clone. The chain is built from TRBV5-1 and TRBJ1-1; D gene unclear. CDR1 is SGHRS, CDR2 YFSETQ, per germline. V was trimmed by 1 base and J by 1 base, leaving 8 bases between them. The CDR3 sequence is 14 residues long. In nucleotides, the CDR3 is TGCGCCAGCAGCTTGAACAGTGCGAACACTGAAGCTTTCTTT. This sequence encodes CASSLNSANTEAFF.

This clone was seen only once. CDR3 loop: CASSYRVNYEQYF. CDR3 bases: TGTGCCAGCAGTTACAGGGTTAATTACGAGCAGTACTTC. This chain connects TRBV6-5 to TRBJ2-7, with D unclear. V dropped 2 bases and J dropped 4 bases, with 9 bases sitting between them. This CDR3 region has 13 residues. Germline V gene data show CDR1 as MNHEY and CDR2 as SVGAGI.